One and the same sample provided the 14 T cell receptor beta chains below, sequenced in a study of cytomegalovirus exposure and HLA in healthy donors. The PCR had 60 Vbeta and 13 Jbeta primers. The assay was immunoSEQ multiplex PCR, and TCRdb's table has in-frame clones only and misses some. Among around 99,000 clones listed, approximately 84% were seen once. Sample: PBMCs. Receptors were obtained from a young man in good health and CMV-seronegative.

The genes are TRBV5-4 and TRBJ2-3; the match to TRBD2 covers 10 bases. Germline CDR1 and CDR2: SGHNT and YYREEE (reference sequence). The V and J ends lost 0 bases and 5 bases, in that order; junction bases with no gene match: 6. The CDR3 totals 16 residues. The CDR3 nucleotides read TGTGCCAGCAGCTTGGGCAGCGGGGGGGCGGGAGATACGCAGTATTTT. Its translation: CASSLGSGGAGDTQYF.

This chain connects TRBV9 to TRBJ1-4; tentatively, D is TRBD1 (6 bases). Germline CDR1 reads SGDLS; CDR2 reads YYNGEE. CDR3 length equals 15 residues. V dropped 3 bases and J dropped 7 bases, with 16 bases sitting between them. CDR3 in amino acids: CASSDARGEGEKLFF. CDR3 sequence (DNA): TGTGCCAGCAGCGACGCCAGGGGAGAGGGTGAAAAACTGTTTTTT.

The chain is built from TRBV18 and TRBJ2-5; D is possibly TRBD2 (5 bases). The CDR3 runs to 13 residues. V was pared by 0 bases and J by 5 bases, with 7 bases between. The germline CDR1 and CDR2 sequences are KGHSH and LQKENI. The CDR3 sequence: CASSPPRGETQYF. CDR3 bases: TGTGCCAGCTCACCACCCAGAGGGGAGACCCAGTACTTC.

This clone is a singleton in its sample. CDR3 loop: CASSLIGGSSTDTQYF. CDR3 DNA sequence: TGTGCCAGCAGCTTGATCGGGGGATCTAGCACAGATACGCAGTATTTT. The chain uses TRBV7-8 and TRBJ2-3; tentatively, D is TRBD2 (6 bases). Trimming removed 3 bases from V and 0 bases from J, with 13 bases in between. The germline V gene has CDR1 SGHVS and CDR2 FQNEAQ. This CDR3 is 16 amino acids long.

The CDR3: CAWSIGQAAGNTIYF. In nucleotides, the CDR3 is TGTGCCTGGAGCATCGGACAGGCCGCTGGAAACACCATATATTTT. V usage is TRBV30 and J usage is TRBJ1-3; 7 bases agree with TRBD1. The CDR3 length is 15 residues. The ends lost 3 bases at V and 2 bases at J; junction bases unmatched: 7. CDR1 and CDR2 from the germline V gene are GTSNPN and SVGIG (reference sequence).

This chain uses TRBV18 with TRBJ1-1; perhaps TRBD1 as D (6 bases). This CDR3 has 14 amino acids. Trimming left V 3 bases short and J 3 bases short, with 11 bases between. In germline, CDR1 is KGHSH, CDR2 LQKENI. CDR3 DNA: TGTGCCAGCTCACCGGACAGACGGTACACTGAAGCTTTCTTT. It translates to CASSPDRRYTEAFF.

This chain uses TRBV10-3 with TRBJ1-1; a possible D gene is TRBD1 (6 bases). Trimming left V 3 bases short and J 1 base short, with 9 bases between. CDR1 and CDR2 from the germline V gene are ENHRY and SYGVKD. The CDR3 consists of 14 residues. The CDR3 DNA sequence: TGTGCCATCAGTGATACGGGACAGAACACTGAAGCTTTCTTT. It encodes CAISDTGQNTEAFF.

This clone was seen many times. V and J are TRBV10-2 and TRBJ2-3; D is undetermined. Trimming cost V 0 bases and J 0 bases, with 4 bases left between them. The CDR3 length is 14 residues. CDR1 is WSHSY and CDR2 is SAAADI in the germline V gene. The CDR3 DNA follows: TGCGCCAGCAGTGAGTCCCATAGCACAGATACGCAGTATTTT. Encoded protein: CASSESHSTDTQYF.

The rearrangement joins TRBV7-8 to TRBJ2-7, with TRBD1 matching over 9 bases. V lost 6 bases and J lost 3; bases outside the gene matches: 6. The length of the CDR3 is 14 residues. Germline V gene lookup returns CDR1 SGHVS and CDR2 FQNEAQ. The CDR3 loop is CASSWGQGDYEQYF. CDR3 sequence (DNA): TGTGCCAGCAGTTGGGGACAGGGCGACTACGAGCAGTACTTC. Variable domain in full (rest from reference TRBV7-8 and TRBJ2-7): GAGVSQSPRYKVAKRGQDVALRCDPISGHVSLFWYQQALGQGPEFLTYFQNEAQLDKSGLPSDRFFAERPEGSVSTLKIQRTQQEDSAVYLCASSWGQGDYEQYFGPGTRLTVT.

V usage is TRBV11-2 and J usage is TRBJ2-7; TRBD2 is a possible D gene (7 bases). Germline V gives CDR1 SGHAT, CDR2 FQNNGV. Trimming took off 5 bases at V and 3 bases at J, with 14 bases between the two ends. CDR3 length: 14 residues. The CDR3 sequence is CASSRGGGIYEQYF. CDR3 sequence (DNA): TGTGCCAGCAGCCGGGGAGGGGGAATCTACGAGCAGTACTTC.

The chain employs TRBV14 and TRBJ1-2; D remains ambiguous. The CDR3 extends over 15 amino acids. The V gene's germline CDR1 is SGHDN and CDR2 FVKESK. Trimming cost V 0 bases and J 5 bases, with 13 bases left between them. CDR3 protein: CASSQEGAVIYGYTF. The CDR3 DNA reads TGTGCCAGCAGCCAAGAAGGAGCGGTTATTTATGGCTACACCTTC.

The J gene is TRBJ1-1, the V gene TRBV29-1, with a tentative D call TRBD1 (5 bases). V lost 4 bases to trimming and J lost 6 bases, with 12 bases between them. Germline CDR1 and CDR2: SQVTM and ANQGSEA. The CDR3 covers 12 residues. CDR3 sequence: CSVGVGRAEAFF. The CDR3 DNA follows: TGCAGCGTTGGGGTGGGGCGCGCTGAAGCTTTCTTT.

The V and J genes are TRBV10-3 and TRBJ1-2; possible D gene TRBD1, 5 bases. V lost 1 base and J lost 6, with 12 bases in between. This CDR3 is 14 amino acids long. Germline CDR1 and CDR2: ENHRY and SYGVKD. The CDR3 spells CAISELAHRNGYTF. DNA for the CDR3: TGTGCCATCAGTGAGTTGGCTCACAGGAATGGCTACACCTTC.

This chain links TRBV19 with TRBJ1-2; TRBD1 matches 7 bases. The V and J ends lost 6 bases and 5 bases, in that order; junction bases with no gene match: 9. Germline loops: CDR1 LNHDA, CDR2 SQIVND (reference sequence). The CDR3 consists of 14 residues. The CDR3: CASRKRGTDYGYTF. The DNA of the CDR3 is TGTGCCAGTAGAAAAAGGGGGACAGATTATGGCTACACCTTC.